Below, 11 T cell receptor beta chains from the same sample are listed, as sequenced in a study of regulatory T cells in long-lasting Graves disease (dated by TCRdb to the early 2020s). Per the publication, the time point label means: newly diagnosed GD, antithyroid drugs for less than 3 months. For both TCR sequencing and RNA sequencing, RNA was extracted from PBMCs using TRIzol. Receptors were amplified or captured by multiplex PCR. For sequencing, an Illumina HiSeq 4000 was employed. CDR3 regions were amplified by Arm-PCR with iRepertoire HTBI primers to construct TCR beta libraries. TCRdb reworked the public reads: Q25 trimming with fastp, MiXCR clone assembly, productive beta chains retained. A single entry per CDR3 protein holds the most common genes and DNA from its merged rows. The sample profile shows approximately 470,000 distinct CDR3 sequences; about a sixth of them were found once. The ten largest make up 12% of the sample.

The sample was also reused in another study, on T cells in Graves' hyperthyroidism and ophthalmopathy.

Material: peripheral blood mononuclear cells (PBMCs), obtained at new diagnosis, from a patient treated with antithyroid drugs. These receptors all stem from a man between 40 and 49 years old with Graves disease. Donor details come from another sample of the same person, matched by shared clones.

There are a few counts of this clonotype. The CDR3 DNA is TGCAGCGCTGGGCGGTTGTCAATGAAAGGATTCACAGATACGCAGTATTTT. Its protein is CSAGRLSMKGFTDTQYF. The gene calls are TRBV29-1 and TRBJ2-3; D is unresolved. The CDR3 totals 17 residues. V lost 7 bases and J 2 bases, leaving 25 bases between the germline ends. Germline V lookup: CDR1 SQVTM, CDR2 ANQGSEA.

This clonotype was picked up a small number of times. The chain employs TRBV7-9 and TRBJ1-1; D gene uncertain. Germline V gives CDR1 SEHNR, CDR2 FQNEAQ (reference sequence). V lost 5 bases and J 0 bases, leaving 7 bases between the germline ends. The CDR3 spans 13 residues. This CDR3 reads CASSQVVNTEAFF. CDR3 in DNA: TGTGCCAGCAGCCAGGTCGTGAACACTGAAGCTTTCTTT.

As regards this clonotype: This sequence may be a read error, since a much larger clone differs from it by one base. V gene TRBV6-5 combines with J gene TRBJ2-1; tentatively, D is TRBD2 (6 bases). The J call could be wrong; TRBJ2-5 is a better fit for the DNA end. Per germline, CDR1 MNHEY and CDR2 SVGAGI. This CDR3 is 15 amino acids long. The CDR3 spells CASSYLGAVGEAQYF. The CDR3 DNA sequence: TGTGCCAGCAGTTACTTAGGTGCGGTGGGGGAGGCCCAGTACTTC.

This clonotype was counted many times. V is TRBV24-1 and J is TRBJ2-1, with 7 bases that match TRBD1. CDR3 length equals 13 residues. V gave up 7 bases and J gave up 5 bases; unmatched junction bases: 4. The V gene's germline CDR1 is KGHDR and CDR2 SFDVKD. CDR3 sequence (DNA): TGTGCCACCAGAGACAGGGTAAACAATGAGCAGTTCTTC. Translated: CATRDRVNNEQFF.

This clonotype has just one count. V is TRBV4-1 and J is TRBJ2-7, with 8 bases fitting TRBD1. The CDR3 runs 17 residues. Per the germline V gene, CDR1 is MGHRA and CDR2 is YSYEKL. V lost 1 base to trimming and J lost 2 bases; unmatched junction nucleotides: 10. CDR3 nucleotide sequence: TGCGCCAGCAGCCAAGCCTCAAGACAGGGGCTTCCCTACGAGCAGTACTTC. It yields the protein CASSQASRQGLPYEQYF.

This clonotype was counted many times. The chain links TRBV3-1 to TRBJ1-1; 7 bases are shared with TRBD1. In germline, CDR1 is LGHDT, CDR2 YNNKEL (reference sequence). CDR3 size: 13 residues. J was trimmed by 6 bases and V by 4 bases; bases with no gene match: 5. CDR3 sequence (DNA): TGTGCCAGCAGCCCGACAGGGCTGGCTGAAGCTTTCTTT. Translating gives CASSPTGLAEAFF.

Ten or more counts support this clonotype. The chain is built from TRBV12-3 or TRBV12-4 and TRBJ2-2, with 7 nucleotides matching TRBD2. This CDR3 has 15 amino acids. V lost 0 bases and J lost 7; bases outside the gene matches: 5. CDR3 region: CASSLAGGLYGELFF. In DNA, the CDR3 is TGTGCCAGCAGTTTAGCGGGGGGGTTGTACGGGGAGCTGTTTTTT.

CDR3 loop: CASRPGTSGLRDNEQFF. Written as DNA, the CDR3 is TGCGCCAGCAGGCCCGGGACTAGCGGCCTGAGGGACAATGAGCAGTTCTTC. The chain links TRBV10-2 to TRBJ2-1; 11 positions match TRBD2. After removal of 6 bases from V and 5 bases from J, the junction contained 12 bases not matched to a gene. Germline assignment: CDR1 WSHSY and CDR2 SAAADI. The CDR3 contains 17 residues.

The V call is TRBV2, the J call TRBJ2-5; D possibly corresponds to TRBD2 (7 bases). The V gene lost 7 bases and the J gene lost 5 bases, with 17 bases spanning the gap. This CDR3 comprises 14 residues. From germline, CDR1 is SNHLY and CDR2 FYNNEI. CDR3 sequence reads: CASKLGGRFETQYF. The CDR3 nucleotides are TGTGCCAGCAAGCTCGGGGGGCGTTTTGAGACCCAGTACTTC.

This clonotype showed up many times. The chain combines TRBV3-1 with TRBJ1-5; no clear D gene. Trimming left V 1 base short and J 7 bases short, with 5 bases between. Germline-derived CDR1 and CDR2 are LGHDT and YNNKEL (reference sequence). There are 12 residues in the CDR3. Written as DNA, the CDR3 is TGTGCCAGCAGCCAAGTGGGACAGCCCCAGCATTTT. Protein product: CASSQVGQPQHF.

V gene TRBV20-1 combines with J gene TRBJ1-5, with a tentative D call TRBD1 (6 bases). V was clipped by 0 bases and J by 6 bases, with 12 bases between them. The CDR3 is 14 amino acids. Germline V gene lookup returns CDR1 DFQATT and CDR2 SNEGSKA (reference sequence). The CDR3 nucleotides are TGCAGTGCTAGAGATGGAGGGGGTACTCAGCCCCAGCATTTT. Translated: CSARDGGGTQPQHF.